The sequence of this T cell receptor beta chain was determined in a study of blood T cell repertoires in COVID-19. Study context: Samples came from the United States, Italy and Spain, spanning acute and convalescent COVID-19. Sources were T cells, B-cell-depleted T cells, or PBMCs; the material itself was cDNA or gDNA.

This clone was recorded once. Original analysis: Amplification of reference gene primers provided the estimated nucleated cell counts. This table comes from immunoSEQ multiplex PCR, and its TCRdb copy is limited to in-frame clones, with some not included. That table furnishes V, J and clone size, whereas the DNA furnished D and trimming. The profile shows some 65,000 clones, about 85% of them singletons. The source material was peripheral blood. The receptor was isolated from a man older than 75 with acute or convalescent COVID-19.

CDR3 protein: CASSQKGGTEAFF. In DNA, the CDR3 is TGTGCCAGCAGCCAAAAAGGGGGCACTGAAGCTTTCTTT. This chain uses TRBV3-1 (or the pseudogene TRBV3-2) with TRBJ1-1; a possible D gene is TRBD1 (6 bases). The length of the CDR3 is 13 residues. CDR1 LGHDT and CDR2 YNNKEL come from the germline V gene (reference sequence). Trimming cost V 2 bases and J 4 bases, with 8 bases left between them.